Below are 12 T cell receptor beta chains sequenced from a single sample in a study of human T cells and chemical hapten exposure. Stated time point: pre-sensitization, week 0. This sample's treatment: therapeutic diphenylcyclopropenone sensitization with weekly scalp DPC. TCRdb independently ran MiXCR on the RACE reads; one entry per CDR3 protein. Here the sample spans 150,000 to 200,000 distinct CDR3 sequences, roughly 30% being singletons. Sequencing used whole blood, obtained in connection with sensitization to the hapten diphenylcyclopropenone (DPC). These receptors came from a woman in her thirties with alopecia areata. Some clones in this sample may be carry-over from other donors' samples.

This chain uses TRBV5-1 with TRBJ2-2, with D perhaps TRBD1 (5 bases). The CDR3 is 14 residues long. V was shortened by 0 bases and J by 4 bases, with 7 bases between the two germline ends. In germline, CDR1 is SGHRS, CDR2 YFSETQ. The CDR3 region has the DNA TGCGCCAGCAGCTTGGGACAGATCACCGGGGAGCTGTTTTTT. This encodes CASSLGQITGELFF.

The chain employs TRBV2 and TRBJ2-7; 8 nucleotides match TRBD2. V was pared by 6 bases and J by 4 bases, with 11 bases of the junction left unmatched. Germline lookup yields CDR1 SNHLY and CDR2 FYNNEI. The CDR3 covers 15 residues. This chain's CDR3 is CASRQIAGSHYEQYF. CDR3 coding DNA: TGTGCCAGCAGACAGATAGCGGGATCCCATTACGAGCAGTACTTC. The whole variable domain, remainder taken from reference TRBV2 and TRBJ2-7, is EPEVTQTPSHQVTQMGQEVILRCVPISNHLYFYWYRQILGQKVEFLVSFYNNEISEKSEIFDDQFSVERPDGSNFTLKIRSTKLEDSAMYFCASRQIAGSHYEQYFGPGTRLTVT.

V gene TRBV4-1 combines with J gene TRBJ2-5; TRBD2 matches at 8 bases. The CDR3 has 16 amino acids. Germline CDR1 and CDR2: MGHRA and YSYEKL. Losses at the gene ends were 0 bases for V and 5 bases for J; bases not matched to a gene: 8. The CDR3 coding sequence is TGCGCCAGCAGCCAAGATACTGCGGAGCGGGGGGAGACCCAGTACTTC. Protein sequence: CASSQDTAERGETQYF.

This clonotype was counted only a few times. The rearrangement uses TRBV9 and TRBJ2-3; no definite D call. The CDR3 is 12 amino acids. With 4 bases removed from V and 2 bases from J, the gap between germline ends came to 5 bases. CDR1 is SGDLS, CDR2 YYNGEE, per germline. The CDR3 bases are TGTGCCAGCAGCCCCCACACAGATACGCAGTATTTT. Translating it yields CASSPHTDTQYF.

In DNA form, the CDR3 reads TGTGCCAGCAGCCAAGCTGCGGGGGTGGTGGATACGCAGTATTTT. Encoded protein: CASSQAAGVVDTQYF. The chain carries TRBV3-2 and TRBJ2-3; TRBD1 is taken as the D call from the table, unchecked against the DNA. TRBV3-2 is tagged as a pseudogene. This CDR3 spans 15 amino acids.

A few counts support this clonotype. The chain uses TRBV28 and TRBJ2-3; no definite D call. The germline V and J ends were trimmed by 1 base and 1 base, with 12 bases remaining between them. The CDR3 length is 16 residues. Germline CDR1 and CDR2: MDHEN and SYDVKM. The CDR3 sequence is CASSLFSGLGTDTQYF. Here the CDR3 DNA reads TGTGCCAGCAGTTTATTCTCCGGTTTGGGCACAGATACGCAGTATTTT.

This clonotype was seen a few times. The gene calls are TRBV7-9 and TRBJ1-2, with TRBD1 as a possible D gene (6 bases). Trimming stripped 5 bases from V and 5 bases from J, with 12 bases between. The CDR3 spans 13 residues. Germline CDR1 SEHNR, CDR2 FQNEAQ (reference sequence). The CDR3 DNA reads TGTGCCAGCAGCCCAGGGGTTTTTTATGGCTACACCTTC. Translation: CASSPGVFYGYTF.

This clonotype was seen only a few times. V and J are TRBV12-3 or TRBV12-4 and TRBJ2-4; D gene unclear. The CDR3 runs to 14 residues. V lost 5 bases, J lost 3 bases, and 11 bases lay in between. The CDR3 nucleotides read TGTGCCAGCAGTCCCCTCGGGCTCAAAAACATTCAGTACTTC. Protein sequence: CASSPLGLKNIQYF.

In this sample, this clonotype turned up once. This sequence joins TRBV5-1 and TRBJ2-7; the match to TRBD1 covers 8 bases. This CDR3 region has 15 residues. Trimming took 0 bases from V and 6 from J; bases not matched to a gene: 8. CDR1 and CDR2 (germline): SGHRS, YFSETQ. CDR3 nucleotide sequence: TGCGCCAGCAGCTTGGGCGGGACAGGCCCGGGCGAGCAGTACTTC. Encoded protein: CASSLGGTGPGEQYF.

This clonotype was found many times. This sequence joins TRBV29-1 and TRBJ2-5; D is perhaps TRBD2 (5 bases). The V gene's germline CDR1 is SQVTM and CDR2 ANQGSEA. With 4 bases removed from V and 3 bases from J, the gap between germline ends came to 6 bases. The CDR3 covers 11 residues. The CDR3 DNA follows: TGCAGCGTTGGGGGAGAAGAGACCCAGTACTTC. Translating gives CSVGGEETQYF.

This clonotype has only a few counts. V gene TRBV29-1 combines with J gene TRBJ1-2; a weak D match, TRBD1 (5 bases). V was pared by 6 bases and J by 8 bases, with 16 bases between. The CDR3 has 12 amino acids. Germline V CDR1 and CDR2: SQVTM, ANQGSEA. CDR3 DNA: TGCAGCGTATCACGACAGTTTGGAGGCTACACCTTC. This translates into CSVSRQFGGYTF.

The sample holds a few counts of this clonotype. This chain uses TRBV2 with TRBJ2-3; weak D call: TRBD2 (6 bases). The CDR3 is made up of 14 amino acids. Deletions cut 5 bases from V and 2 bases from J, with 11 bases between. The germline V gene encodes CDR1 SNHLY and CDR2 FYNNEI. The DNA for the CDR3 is TGTGCCAGCAGTCAGGACTACCCCACAGATACGCAGTATTTT. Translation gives CASSQDYPTDTQYF.